This T cell receptor beta chain was found in a study of beta chain features in type 1 diabetes. Study-wide findings and caveats: Diminished insertions and augmented deletions at VDJ junctions characterized type 1 diabetes patients. In all four CD4+ subsets, TCRB CDR3 length was significantly, moderately reduced in type 1 diabetes.

Expressed TCRB transcripts were sequenced after all isolated RNA was converted to cDNA. The read count averaged about 3.57 million across naive, central memory and regulatory T cell samples. Assay used: immunoSEQ multiplex PCR; TCRdb lists only in-frame clones, some missing. The table records a few hundred thousand clones, over 8.5% of them present only once. About this clone: As yet, its antigen is unknown.

Based on CD45RO/CCR7/CD25/CD127/CD95/CD27, CD4+ regulatory, stem cell-like memory, naive and central memory cells were sorted. The specimen was central memory CD4+ T cells from blood. This sequence originates from a man aged 30 to 45 with type 1 diabetes.

In nucleotides, the CDR3 is TGTGCCAGCAGTTCCGGGGACAGACAAGAGACCCAGTACTTC. Protein product: CASSSGDRQETQYF. This chain joins TRBV28 and TRBJ2-5; TRBD1 aligns across 7 bases. The V gene's germline CDR1 is MDHEN and CDR2 SYDVKM. J was trimmed by 2 bases and V by 4 bases; bases with no gene match: 4. The CDR3 runs 14 residues. The full variable domain, its missing parts supplied by reference TRBV28 and TRBJ2-5, is DVKVTQSSRYLVKRTGEKVFLECVQDMDHENMFWYRQDPGLGLRLIYFSYDVKMKEKGDIPEGYSVSREKKERFSLILESASTNQTSMYLCASSSGDRQETQYFGPGTRLLVL.